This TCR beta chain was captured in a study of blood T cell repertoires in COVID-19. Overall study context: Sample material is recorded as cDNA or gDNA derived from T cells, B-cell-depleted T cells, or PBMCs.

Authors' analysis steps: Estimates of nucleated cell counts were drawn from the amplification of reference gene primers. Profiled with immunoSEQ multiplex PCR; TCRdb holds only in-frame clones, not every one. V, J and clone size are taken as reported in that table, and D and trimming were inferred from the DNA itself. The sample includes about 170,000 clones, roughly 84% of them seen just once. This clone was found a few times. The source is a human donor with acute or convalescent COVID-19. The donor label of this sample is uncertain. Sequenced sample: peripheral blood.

DNA of the CDR3: TGTGCCAGCAGCGTAGACGCGCGGGGGAGGAATTCACCCCTCCACTTT. This translates into CASSVDARGRNSPLHF. V usage is TRBV9 and J usage is TRBJ1-6; tentatively, D is TRBD1 (5 bases). This CDR3 has 16 residues. Germline V gene lookup returns CDR1 SGDLS and CDR2 YYNGEE. V was pared by 0 bases and J by 7 bases, with 14 bases between. Variable domain in full (rest from reference TRBV9 and TRBJ1-6): DSGVTQTPKHLITATGQRVTLRCSPRSGDLSVYWYQQSLDQGLQFLIQYYNGEERAKGNILERFSAQQFPDLHSELNLSSLELGDSALYFCASSVDARGRNSPLHFGNGTRLTVT.